The rows below give T cell receptor beta chains drawn from one sample of a study of blood T cell repertoires in COVID-19. Method: immunoSEQ multiplex PCR; TCRdb's copy keeps in-frame clones and lacks some. The sample includes roughly 200,000 clones, 70% to 90% of them seen just once. Sequencing was done on a sample of PBMCs or T cells enriched from blood (not recorded which). The origin of the receptors is a man under 40 who had recovered from COVID-19. Both conserved end residues are part of each CDR3. D genes are given only for firm matches. Not all rows give a size; the values are once, few, many and, for expanded clones, a class.

CDR3 protein: CASSDLEGYQPQHF
CDR3 DNA: TGTGCCAGCAGCGACCTCGAGGGATACCAGCCCCAGCATTTT
clone size: .
CDR3 length: 14
J gene: TRBJ1-5
V gene: TRBV4-2
D gene: .

CDR3 protein: CASSTQGYNEQFF
CDR3 DNA: TGTGCCAGCTCCACCCAGGGCTACAATGAGCAGTTCTTC
clone size: .
CDR3 length: 13
J gene: TRBJ2-1
V gene: TRBV2
D gene: .

CDR3 protein: CASSTTGDSNQPQHF
CDR3 DNA: TGTGCCAGCAGTACGACAGGGGATAGCAATCAGCCCCAGCATTTT
clone size: .
CDR3 length: 15
J gene: TRBJ1-5
V gene: TRBV28
D gene: TRBD1

CDR3 protein: CASSLSGLAGGADSNTGELFF
CDR3 DNA: TGTGCCAGCAGTTTATCGGGACTAGCGGGGGGGGCTGATTCCAACACCGGGGAGCTGTTTTTT
clone size: .
CDR3 length: 21
J gene: TRBJ2-2
V gene: TRBV27
D gene: TRBD2

CDR3 protein: CSVVQGYEQYF
CDR3 DNA: TGCAGCGTTGTGCAGGGCTACGAGCAGTACTTC
clone size: .
CDR3 length: 11
J gene: TRBJ2-7
V gene: TRBV29-1
D gene: .

CDR3 protein: CASSQDFTTTDTQYF
CDR3 DNA: TGTGCCAGCAGTCAGGACTTTACTACCACAGATACGCAGTATTTT
clone size: once
CDR3 length: 15
J gene: TRBJ2-3
V gene: TRBV2
D gene: .

CDR3 protein: CASSFSSASTDTQYF
CDR3 DNA: TGCGCCAGCAGCTTCTCTAGCGCTAGCACAGATACGCAGTATTTT
clone size: .
CDR3 length: 15
J gene: TRBJ2-3
V gene: TRBV5-1
D gene: .

CDR3 protein: CASSLIGGGAAGELFF
CDR3 DNA: TGTGCCAGCAGCTTAATCGGCGGGGGGGCGGCCGGGGAGCTGTTTTTT
clone size: .
CDR3 length: 16
J gene: TRBJ2-2
V gene: TRBV7-2
D gene: TRBD2

CDR3 protein: CATSKGLDPTNTGELFF
CDR3 DNA: TGTGCCACCTCAAAAGGACTCGACCCTACGAACACCGGGGAGCTGTTTTTT
clone size: .
CDR3 length: 17
J gene: TRBJ2-2
V gene: TRBV27
D gene: .

CDR3 protein: CASSGGQFNSPLHF
CDR3 DNA: TGTGCCAGCAGCGGAGGACAGTTTAATTCACCCCTCCACTTT
clone size: .
CDR3 length: 14
J gene: TRBJ1-6
V gene: TRBV9
D gene: .

CDR3 protein: CASSHLGGEQFF
CDR3 DNA: TGTGCCAGCAGCCACCTAGGGGGTGAGCAGTTCTTC
clone size: .
CDR3 length: 12
J gene: TRBJ2-1
V gene: TRBV3-1/TRBV3-2
D gene: .

CDR3 protein: CASSQLAGGETQYF
CDR3 DNA: TGCGCCAGCAGCCAACTAGCGGGCGGGGAGACCCAGTACTTC
clone size: .
CDR3 length: 14
J gene: TRBJ2-5
V gene: TRBV4-1
D gene: TRBD2

CDR3 protein: CASNPRGTYEQYF
CDR3 DNA: TGTGCCAGCAATCCCAGGGGAACCTACGAGCAGTACTTC
clone size: .
CDR3 length: 13
J gene: TRBJ2-7
V gene: TRBV28
D gene: .

CDR3 protein: CASSYTSRYSTGELFF
CDR3 DNA: TGTGCCAGCAGTTACACCAGCAGATACAGCACCGGGGAGCTGTTTTTT
clone size: .
CDR3 length: 16
J gene: TRBJ2-2
V gene: TRBV6-2/TRBV6-3
D gene: .

CDR3 protein: CASSGTGASPLHF
CDR3 DNA: TGTGCCAGCAGTGGGACAGGGGCTTCACCCCTCCACTTT
clone size: .
CDR3 length: 13
J gene: TRBJ1-6
V gene: TRBV2
D gene: TRBD1

CDR3 protein: CASSLAADSYYGYTF
CDR3 DNA: TGTGCCAGCAGCTTGGCCGCGGACAGCTACTATGGCTACACCTTC
clone size: .
CDR3 length: 15
J gene: TRBJ1-2
V gene: TRBV5-4
D gene: .

CDR3 protein: CASSQVAQGGSDTQYF
CDR3 DNA: TGTGCCAGCAGCCAAGTTGCGCAAGGCGGATCAGATACGCAGTATTTT
clone size: .
CDR3 length: 16
J gene: TRBJ2-3
V gene: TRBV4-2
D gene: .

CDR3 protein: CSVELARELTGELFF
CDR3 DNA: TGCAGCGTTGAACTCGCGAGGGAATTAACCGGGGAGCTGTTTTTT
clone size: once
CDR3 length: 15
J gene: TRBJ2-2
V gene: TRBV29-1
D gene: .

CDR3 protein: CATSRDVLVGRTNYGYTF
CDR3 DNA: TGTGCCACCAGCAGAGATGTACTAGTCGGACGAACCAACTATGGCTACACCTTC
clone size: .
CDR3 length: 18
J gene: TRBJ1-2
V gene: TRBV15
D gene: .

CDR3 protein: CASTPLPLSGSEQFF
CDR3 DNA: TGTGCCAGCACCCCCCTGCCCCTCTCAGGAAGTGAGCAGTTCTTC
clone size: .
CDR3 length: 15
J gene: TRBJ2-1
V gene: TRBV7-2
D gene: .

CDR3 protein: CASSEQGQSYEQYF
CDR3 DNA: TGTGCCAGCAGTGAACAGGGCCAGTCCTACGAGCAGTACTTC
clone size: .
CDR3 length: 14
J gene: TRBJ2-7
V gene: TRBV2
D gene: .

CDR3 protein: CASWGTGDRNEQFF
CDR3 DNA: TGTGCCAGCTGGGGGACAGGGGATCGCAATGAGCAGTTCTTC
clone size: once
CDR3 length: 14
J gene: TRBJ2-1
V gene: TRBV27
D gene: TRBD1

CDR3 protein: CASSVRARSTDTQYF
CDR3 DNA: TGTGCCAGTAGTGTGAGGGCTCGTAGCACAGATACGCAGTATTTT
clone size: .
CDR3 length: 15
J gene: TRBJ2-3
V gene: TRBV19
D gene: .

CDR3 protein: CASSPTENTEAFF
CDR3 DNA: TGCGCCAGCAGCCCTACAGAGAACACTGAAGCTTTCTTT
clone size: few
CDR3 length: 13
J gene: TRBJ1-1
V gene: TRBV5-1
D gene: .

CDR3 protein: CASSLSGAEKLFF
CDR3 DNA: TGTGCCAGCAGTTTATCTGGGGCGGAAAAACTGTTTTTT
clone size: .
CDR3 length: 13
J gene: TRBJ1-4
V gene: TRBV12-3/TRBV12-4
D gene: .

CDR3 protein: CASRTTGYGYTF
CDR3 DNA: TGTGCCAGCAGGACGACAGGGTATGGCTACACCTTC
clone size: .
CDR3 length: 12
J gene: TRBJ1-2
V gene: TRBV6-5
D gene: TRBD1

CDR3 protein: CASSQGRVEETQYF
CDR3 DNA: TGTGCCAGCAGCCAAGGGAGGGTGGAAGAGACCCAGTACTTC
clone size: .
CDR3 length: 14
J gene: TRBJ2-5
V gene: TRBV3-1/TRBV3-2
D gene: .